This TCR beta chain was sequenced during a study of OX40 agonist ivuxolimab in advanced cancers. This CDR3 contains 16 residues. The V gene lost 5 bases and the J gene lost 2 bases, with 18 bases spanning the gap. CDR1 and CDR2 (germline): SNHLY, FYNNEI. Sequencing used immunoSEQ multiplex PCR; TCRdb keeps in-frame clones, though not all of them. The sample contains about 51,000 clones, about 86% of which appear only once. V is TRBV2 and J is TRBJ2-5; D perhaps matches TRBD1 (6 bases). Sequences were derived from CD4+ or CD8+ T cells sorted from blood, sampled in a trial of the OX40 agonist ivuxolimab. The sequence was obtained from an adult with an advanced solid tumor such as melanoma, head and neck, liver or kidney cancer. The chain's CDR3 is CASSNPGGRGQETQYF. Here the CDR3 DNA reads TGTGCCAGCAGTAATCCAGGAGGAAGGGGGCAAGAGACCCAGTACTTC.